These T cell receptor beta chains were read from a single sample in a study of T-cell memory formation after mild COVID-19. Each CDR3 protein gets one entry after TCRdb re-called the 5' RACE reads with MiXCR. The sample records 450,000 or so distinct CDR3 sequences, 20% to 25% being singletons. The sequenced sample consisted of PBMCs or a T cell subset sorted from them (not recorded which). The receptors shown here come from an adult woman who had mild COVID-19 (a few samples of this study predate the infection). Cell type and time point are not known. Each CDR3 is given with its conserved first and last residue. The D gene is left open where the match is weak. Clone size is shown for a subset of rows, as once, few, many or a class of expanded clone.

CDR3 protein	CDR3 DNA	D gene	clone size	V gene	J gene
CASSGWSSRQYF	TGTGCCAGCAGTGGCTGGAGTTCGAGGCAGTATTTT	-	few	TRBV7-2	TRBJ2-3
CASSHPTGGGSVNEQYF	TGTGCCAGCAGCCACCCAACCGGCGGGGGTTCGGTCAACGAGCAGTACTTC	TRBD2	few	TRBV4-2	TRBJ2-7
CASSLTLTSTDTQYF	TGTGCCAGCAGCTTAACTTTGACTAGCACAGATACGCAGTATTTT	-	few	TRBV7-3	TRBJ2-3
CASSYSGAGTGELFF	TGTGCCAGCAGTTACTCGGGTGCGGGAACCGGGGAGCTGTTTTTT	-	-	TRBV6-2/TRBV6-3	TRBJ2-2
CASQDAYEQYF	TGTGCCAGCCAGGACGCCTACGAGCAGTACTTC	-	few	TRBV7-8	TRBJ2-7
CASSRGLGGDEKLFF	TGTGCCAGCAGCCGCGGACTAGGGGGCGATGAAAAACTGTTTTTT	TRBD1	-	TRBV9	TRBJ1-4
CASSPGQGGSPLHF	TGTGCCAGCTCACCCGGACAGGGTGGATCACCCCTCCACTTT	TRBD1	-	TRBV18	TRBJ1-6
CASSSIQASTLIRFF	TGTGCCAGCAGCTCCATCCAGGCGTCAACTTTGATTCGGTTCTTT	-	-	TRBV7-2	TRBJ1-1
CATSDLGTSGESVDTQYF	TGTGCCACCAGTGATTTGGGGACTAGCGGGGAGTCAGTAGATACGCAGTATTTT	TRBD2	many	TRBV24-1	TRBJ2-3
CASSPGAGGTYEQYF	TGTGCCAGCAGCCCTGGCGCAGGGGGCACCTACGAGCAGTACTTC	TRBD1	-	TRBV3-1	TRBJ2-7
CASSLGGAGGAGEAFF	TGTGCCAGCAGCTTGGGGGGGGCAGGGGGCGCTGGTGAAGCTTTCTTT	TRBD1	-	TRBV5-4	TRBJ1-1
CASRILGQGTLYGYTF	TGCGCCAGCAGAATACTGGGACAGGGGACCCTCTATGGCTACACCTTC	TRBD1	-	TRBV5-1	TRBJ1-2
CASSFAWDRGYGIQYF	TGTGCCAGCAGTTTTGCTTGGGACAGGGGGTACGGCATTCAGTACTTC	TRBD1	-	TRBV27	TRBJ2-4
CAWSAGGLYEQYF	TGTGCCTGGAGTGCCGGGGGGCTCTACGAGCAGTACTTC	-	few	TRBV30	TRBJ2-7
CASTYYRQTTGELFF	TGTGCCAGCACCTATTATAGGCAGACCACCGGGGAGCTGTTTTTT	-	few	TRBV12-3/TRBV12-4	TRBJ2-2
CASSLRDTTDTQYF	TGTGCCAGCAGCCTCCGGGACACCACAGATACGCAGTATTTT	-	-	TRBV12-3/TRBV12-4	TRBJ2-3
CSARDWTGEETQYF	TGCAGTGCTAGGGACTGGACAGGGGAAGAGACCCAGTACTTC	TRBD1	-	TRBV20-1	TRBJ2-5
CASREGQSNTGELFF	TGTGCCAGCAGAGAGGGACAGTCGAACACCGGGGAGCTGTTTTTT	TRBD1	-	TRBV2	TRBJ2-2
CASSPRGISYEQYF	TGTGCCAGCAGCCCACGGGGAATAAGCTACGAGCAGTACTTC	-	-	TRBV5-6	TRBJ2-7
CASSRIYGYTF	TGTGCCAGCAGCCGTATTTATGGCTACACCTTC	-	-	TRBV6-6	TRBJ1-2
CATIFPGTDTQYF	TGTGCCACAATTTTCCCCGGCACAGATACGCAGTATTTT	-	few	TRBV6-5	TRBJ2-3
CASRRPGGTEAFF	TGTGCCAGCAGGCGACCGGGGGGCACTGAAGCTTTCTTT	-	-	TRBV12-3/TRBV12-4	TRBJ1-1
CASSPDEAAYGYTF	TGCGCCAGCAGCCCAGACGAGGCGGCCTATGGCTACACCTTC	-	-	TRBV4-1	TRBJ1-2
CATSGRGETQYF	TGTGCCACCAGTGGAAGAGGGGAGACCCAGTACTTC	-	few	TRBV24-1	TRBJ2-5
CASSTPLSYNEQFF	TGTGCCAGCAGCACTCCCCTCTCATACAATGAGCAGTTCTTC	-	few	TRBV11-2	TRBJ2-1
CASTPGTGVYEQYF	TGTGCCAGCACCCCGGGGACAGGGGTCTACGAGCAGTACTTC	TRBD1	-	TRBV6-5	TRBJ2-7
CSVGPSDYNEQFF	TGCAGCGTTGGGCCATCCGACTACAATGAGCAGTTCTTC	-	-	TRBV29-1	TRBJ2-1
CASSSNRGEYTGELFF	TGTGCCAGCAGCTCGAATAGGGGGGAATACACCGGGGAGCTGTTTTTT	-	few	TRBV7-9	TRBJ2-2
CASSQEVAWETQYF	TGCGCCAGCAGCCAGGAGGTAGCGTGGGAGACCCAGTACTTC	-	few	TRBV4-1	TRBJ2-5
CASSLVLRLAGEETQYF	TGTGCCAGCAGCTTAGTTCTTAGACTAGCGGGAGAAGAGACCCAGTACTTC	TRBD2	few	TRBV7-9	TRBJ2-5
CASSVALGPPGETQYF	TGTGCCAGCAGCGTAGCGTTGGGGCCCCCGGGAGAGACCCAGTACTTC	-	few	TRBV9	TRBJ2-5
CASSTGIHYQPQHF	TGTGCCAGCAGTACAGGGATCCACTATCAGCCCCAGCATTTT	-	few	TRBV12-3/TRBV12-4	TRBJ1-5
CSARDRVGETQYF	TGCAGTGCTAGGGACAGGGTAGGGGAGACCCAGTACTTC	TRBD1	few	TRBV20-1	TRBJ2-5
CASSFSNTEAFF	TGTGCCAGCAGCTTTTCGAACACTGAAGCTTTCTTT	-	-	TRBV7-9	TRBJ1-1
CSAASGGANEQFF	TGCAGCGCCGCTAGCGGGGGGGCAAACGAGCAGTTCTTC	TRBD2	-	TRBV29-1	TRBJ2-1
CASSLREYGYTF	TGTGCCAGCAGTTTACGGGAGTATGGCTACACCTTC	-	-	TRBV12-3/TRBV12-4	TRBJ1-2
CASSYSGEAGFNEQFF	TGTGCCAGCAGTTACAGTGGGGAAGCGGGGTTCAATGAGCAGTTCTTC	TRBD2	many	TRBV6-2/TRBV6-3	TRBJ2-1
CSVRDVIDGYTF	TGCAGTGTCAGGGACGTTATAGATGGCTACACCTTC	-	-	TRBV20-1	TRBJ1-2
CATSDLRSGGVGTGELFF	TGTGCCACCAGTGATTTAAGAAGCGGGGGGGTTGGCACCGGGGAGCTGTTTTTT	TRBD2	few	TRBV24-1	TRBJ2-2
CASSLEAEQYF	TGTGCCAGCAGCTTAGAGGCCGAGCAGTACTTC	-	few	TRBV7-2	TRBJ2-7
CASSWDSPTGELFF	TGTGCCAGCAGCTGGGACTCTCCCACCGGGGAGCTGTTTTTT	-	-	TRBV12-3/TRBV12-4	TRBJ2-2
CASQPERTGVGDTQYF	TGTGCCAGCCAGCCCGAACGAACGGGAGTGGGAGATACGCAGTATTTT	-	few	TRBV7-9	TRBJ2-3
CASSARLDPYNEQFF	TGTGCCAGCAGCGCTCGACTAGACCCTTACAATGAGCAGTTCTTC	-	few	TRBV7-2	TRBJ2-1
CASSFLGGGEQFF	TGTGCCAGCAGCTTCCTCGGGGGAGGTGAGCAGTTCTTC	-	-	TRBV7-2	TRBJ2-1
CASSANRGADTQYF	TGTGCCAGTAGTGCCAACAGGGGCGCAGATACGCAGTATTTT	TRBD1	few	TRBV19	TRBJ2-3
CASSLSAGGPQETQYF	TGCGCCAGCAGCTTAAGCGCGGGGGGGCCCCAAGAGACCCAGTACTTC	TRBD2	-	TRBV5-1	TRBJ2-5
CASSPTSGMGETQYF	TGTGCCAGCAGCCCGACTAGCGGGATGGGAGAGACCCAGTACTTC	TRBD2	many	TRBV7-3	TRBJ2-5
CAISDPGVLDTQYF	TGTGCCATCAGTGACCCTGGGGTTTTGGATACGCAGTATTTT	-	few	TRBV10-3	TRBJ2-3
CASSPRPPVAGGNEQFF	TGTGCCAGCAGCCCCCGTCCCCCCGTCGCCGGGGGTAATGAGCAGTTCTTC	-	few	TRBV7-2	TRBJ2-1
CASSLEALAEQYF	TGTGCCAGCAGCTTAGAGGCCTTAGCGGAGCAGTACTTC	-	-	TRBV11-3	TRBJ2-7
CAISPGTGRDNEQFF	TGTGCCATCAGTCCCGGGACAGGGAGGGACAATGAGCAGTTCTTC	TRBD1	-	TRBV10-3	TRBJ2-1
CSAIADTQYF	TGCAGTGCAATAGCAGATACGCAGTATTTT	-	few	TRBV20-1	TRBJ2-3
CSVEETTRQGPYEQYF	TGCAGCGTTGAAGAGACGACACGCCAGGGTCCCTACGAGCAGTACTTC	-	-	TRBV29-1	TRBJ2-7